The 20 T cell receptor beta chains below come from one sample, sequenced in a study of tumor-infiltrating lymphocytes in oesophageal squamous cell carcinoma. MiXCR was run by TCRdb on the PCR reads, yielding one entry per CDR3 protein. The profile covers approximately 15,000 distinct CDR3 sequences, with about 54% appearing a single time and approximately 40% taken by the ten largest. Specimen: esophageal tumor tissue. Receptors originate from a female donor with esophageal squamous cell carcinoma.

CDR3 residues: CASSRDLSSYEQYF. CDR3 bases: TGCGCCAGCAGTAGGGACCTCAGCTCCTACGAGCAGTACTTC. The V gene is TRBV10-1, the J gene TRBJ2-5, with D perhaps given as TRBD1 or TRBD2 (5 bases each). The DNA end favors TRBJ2-7, so the J call may be wrong. CDR3 length equals 14 residues. Germline V gene data show CDR1 as WNHNN and CDR2 as SYGVQD (reference sequence).

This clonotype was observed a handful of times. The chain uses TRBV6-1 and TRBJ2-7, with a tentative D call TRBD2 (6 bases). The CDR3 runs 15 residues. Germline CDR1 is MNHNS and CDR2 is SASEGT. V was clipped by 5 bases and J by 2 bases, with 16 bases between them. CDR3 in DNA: TGTGCCAGCAGTTACGGAGCGGGCCGTCCCTACGAGCAGTACTTC. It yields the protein CASSYGAGRPYEQYF.

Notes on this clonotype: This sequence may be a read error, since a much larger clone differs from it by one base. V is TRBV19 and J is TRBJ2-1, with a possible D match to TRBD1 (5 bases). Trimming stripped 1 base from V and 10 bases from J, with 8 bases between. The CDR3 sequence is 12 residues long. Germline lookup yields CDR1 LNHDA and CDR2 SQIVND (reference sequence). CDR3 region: CASSIGGGEQFF. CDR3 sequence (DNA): TGTGCCAGTAGTATAGGGGGCGGCGAGCAGTTCTTC.

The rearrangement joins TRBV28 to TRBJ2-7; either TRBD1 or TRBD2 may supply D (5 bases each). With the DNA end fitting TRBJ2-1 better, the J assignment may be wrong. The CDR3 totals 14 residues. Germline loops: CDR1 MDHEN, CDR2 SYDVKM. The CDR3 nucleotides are TGTGCCAGCAGTAAACCGGGACCCCCGTATGAGCAGTTCTTC. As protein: CASSKPGPPYEQFF.

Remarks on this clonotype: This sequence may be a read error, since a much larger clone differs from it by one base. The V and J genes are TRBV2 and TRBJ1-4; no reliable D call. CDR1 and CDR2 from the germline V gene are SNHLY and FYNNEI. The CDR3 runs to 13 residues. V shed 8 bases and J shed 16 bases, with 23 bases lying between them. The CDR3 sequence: CASLTRVTDTQFF. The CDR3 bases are TGTGCCAGCTTGACTAGGGTCACAGATACGCAGTTTTTT.

The CDR3 region is CASSALAGGSGELFF. For the CDR3, the DNA is TGCGCCAGCAGCGCACTAGCGGGAGGATCCGGGGAGCTGTTTTTT. This rearrangement joins TRBV5-1 to TRBJ2-2; 12 bases are a match to TRBD2. The CDR3 is 15 amino acids. Losses at the gene ends were 4 bases for V and 6 bases for J; bases not matched to a gene: 4. Looked up from germline, CDR1 is SGHRS and CDR2 is YFSETQ.

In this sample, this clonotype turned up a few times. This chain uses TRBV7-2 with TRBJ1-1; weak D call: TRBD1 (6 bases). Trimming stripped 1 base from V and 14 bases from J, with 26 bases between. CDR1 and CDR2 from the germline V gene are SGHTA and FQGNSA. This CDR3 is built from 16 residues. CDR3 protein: CASSLGGRGSYNEQFF. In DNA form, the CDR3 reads TGTGCCAGCAGCTTAGGTGGCAGGGGAAGCTACAATGAGCAGTTCTTT.

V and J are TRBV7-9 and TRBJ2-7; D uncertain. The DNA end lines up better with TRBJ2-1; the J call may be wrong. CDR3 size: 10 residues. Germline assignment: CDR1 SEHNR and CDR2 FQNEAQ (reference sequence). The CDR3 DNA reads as TGTGCCAGCGGAGCCCATGAGCAGTTCTTC. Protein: CASGAHEQFF.

CDR3 sequence: CASSLDGTGSYGYTF. DNA for the CDR3: TGTGCCAGCAGCTTAGACGGGACAGGATCCTATGGCTACACCTTC. This chain uses TRBV7-2 with TRBJ1-2; 8 nucleotides line up with TRBD1. J was trimmed by 4 bases and V by 1 base; bases with no gene match: 5. Germline loops: CDR1 SGHTA, CDR2 FQGNSA. CDR3 size: 15 residues.

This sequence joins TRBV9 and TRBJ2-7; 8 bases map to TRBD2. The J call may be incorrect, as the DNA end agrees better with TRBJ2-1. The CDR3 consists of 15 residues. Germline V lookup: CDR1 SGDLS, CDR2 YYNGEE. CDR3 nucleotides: TGTGCCAGCACCCCTCCCGGGAGGGTTTACAATGAGCAGTTCTTC. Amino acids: CASTPPGRVYNEQFF.

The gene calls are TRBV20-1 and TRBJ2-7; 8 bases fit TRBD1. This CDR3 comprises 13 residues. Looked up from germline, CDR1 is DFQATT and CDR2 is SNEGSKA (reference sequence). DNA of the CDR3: TGCAGCGGAGAGGCGGACAGGGCCCACGAGCAGTACTTC. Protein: CSGEADRAHEQYF.

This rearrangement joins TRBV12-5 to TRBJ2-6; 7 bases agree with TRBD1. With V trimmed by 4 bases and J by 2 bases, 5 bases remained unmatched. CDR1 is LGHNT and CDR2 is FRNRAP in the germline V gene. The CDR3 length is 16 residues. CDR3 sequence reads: CASGWTGTAGANVLTF. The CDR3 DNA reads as TGTGCTAGTGGTTGGACAGGTACCGCTGGGGCCAACGTCCTGACTTTC.

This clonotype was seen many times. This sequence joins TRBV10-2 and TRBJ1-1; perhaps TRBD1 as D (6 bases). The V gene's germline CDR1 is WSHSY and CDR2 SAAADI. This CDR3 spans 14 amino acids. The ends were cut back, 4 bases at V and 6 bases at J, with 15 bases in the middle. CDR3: CASSGRGKISEAFF. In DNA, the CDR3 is TGCGCCAGCAGTGGGAGGGGGAAGATTTCTGAAGCTTTCTTT.

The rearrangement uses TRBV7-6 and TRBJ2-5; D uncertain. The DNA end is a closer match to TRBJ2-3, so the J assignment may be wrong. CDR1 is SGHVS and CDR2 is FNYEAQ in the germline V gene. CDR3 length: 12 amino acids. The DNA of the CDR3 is TGTGCCAGCAGCTCACTGGGGGATACGCAGTATTTT. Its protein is CASSSLGDTQYF.

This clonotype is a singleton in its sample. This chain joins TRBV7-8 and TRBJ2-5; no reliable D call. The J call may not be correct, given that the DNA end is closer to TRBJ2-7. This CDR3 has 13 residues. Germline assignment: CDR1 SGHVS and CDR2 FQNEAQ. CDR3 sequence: CASSLATTYEQYF. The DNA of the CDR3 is TGTGCCAGCAGCTTAGCTACGACCTACGAGCAGTACTTC.

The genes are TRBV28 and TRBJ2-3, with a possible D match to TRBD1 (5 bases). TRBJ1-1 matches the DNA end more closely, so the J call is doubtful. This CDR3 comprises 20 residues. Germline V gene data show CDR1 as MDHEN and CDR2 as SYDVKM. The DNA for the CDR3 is TGTGCCAGCAGTTTGGTTTCCCTGGTTCTTGGTTATATGGGGGTCACTGAAGCTTTCTTT. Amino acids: CASSLVSLVLGYMGVTEAFF.

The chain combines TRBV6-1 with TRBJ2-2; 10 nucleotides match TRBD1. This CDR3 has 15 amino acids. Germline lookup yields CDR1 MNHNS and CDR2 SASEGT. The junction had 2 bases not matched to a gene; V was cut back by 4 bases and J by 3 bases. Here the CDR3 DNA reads TGTGCCAGCAGTGGGGGGACAGGGGACACCGGGGAGCTGTTTTTT. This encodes CASSGGTGDTGELFF.

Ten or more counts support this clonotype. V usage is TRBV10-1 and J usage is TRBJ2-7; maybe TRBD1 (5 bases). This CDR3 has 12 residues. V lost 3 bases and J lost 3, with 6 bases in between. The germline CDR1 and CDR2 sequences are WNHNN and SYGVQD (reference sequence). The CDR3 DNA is TGCGCCAGCAGTGATCAGGGCTACGAGCAGTACTTC. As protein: CASSDQGYEQYF.

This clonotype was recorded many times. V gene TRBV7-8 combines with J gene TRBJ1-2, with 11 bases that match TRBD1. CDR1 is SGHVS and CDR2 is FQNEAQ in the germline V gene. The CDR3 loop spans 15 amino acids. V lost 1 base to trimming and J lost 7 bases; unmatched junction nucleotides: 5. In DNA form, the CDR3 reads TGTGCCAGCAGCTTAGACGGACAGGGGGCAGGTGGCTACACCTTC. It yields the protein CASSLDGQGAGGYTF.

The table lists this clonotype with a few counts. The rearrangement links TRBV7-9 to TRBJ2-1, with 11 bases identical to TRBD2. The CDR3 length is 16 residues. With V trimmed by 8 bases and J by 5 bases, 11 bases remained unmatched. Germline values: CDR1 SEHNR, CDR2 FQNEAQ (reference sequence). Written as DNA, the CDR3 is TGTGCCAGCGCCCCGGATAGCGGGGGGGGAAACAATGAGCAGTTCTTC. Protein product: CASAPDSGGGNNEQFF.